This entry lists 26 T cell receptor beta chains sequenced from one sample in a study of pediatric ulcerative colitis. Generated by immunoSEQ multiplex PCR, the TCRdb table keeps only in-frame clones and is missing some. Of 37,000 or so clones in the sample, 75% to 90% are singletons; the top ten hold roughly 23%. Sequencing was done on a sample of blood. Receptors originate from a girl aged 10-17 years with moderate ulcerative colitis.

The chain carries TRBV7-2 and TRBJ1-2, with unresolved D. V dropped 2 bases and J dropped 4 bases, with 8 bases sitting between them. Looked up from germline, CDR1 is SGHTA and CDR2 is FQGNSA. This CDR3 contains 13 residues. The CDR3 protein is CASSLQVGYGYTF. In DNA form, the CDR3 reads TGTGCCAGCAGCTTACAGGTTGGCTATGGCTACACCTTC.

The chain recombines TRBV2 with TRBJ2-1; D is uncertain. The V gene lost 6 bases and the J gene lost 8 bases, with 14 bases spanning the gap. This CDR3 is built from 13 residues. Germline loops: CDR1 SNHLY, CDR2 FYNNEI. The CDR3 loop is CASSPTGFDEQFF. The CDR3 DNA sequence: TGTGCCAGCAGCCCGACTGGCTTCGATGAGCAGTTCTTC.

The chain links TRBV28 to TRBJ1-2; D perhaps matches TRBD1 (5 bases). This CDR3 region has 14 residues. CDR1 and CDR2 (germline): MDHEN, SYDVKM. V lost 6 bases and J lost 2, with 13 bases in between. This CDR3 is CASRTGQGNYGYTF. DNA of the CDR3: TGTGCCAGCAGAACGGGTCAGGGAAACTATGGCTACACCTTC.

This clone appeared once. The junction and the germline gene differ at one end; a read error may be behind it. The chain couples TRBV19 to TRBJ1-1, with a possible D match to TRBD1 (5 bases). The germline V gene has CDR1 LNHDA and CDR2 SQIVND (reference sequence). The CDR3 totals 14 residues. The CDR3 nucleotides read TGTGCCAGTAGGCGACAATCCAGGGAAGGGTTGACGATCTTT. This gives the protein CASRRQSREGLTIF. The full variable domain, completed using reference TRBV19 and TRBJ1-1, is DGGITQSPKYLFRKEGQNVTLSCEQNLNHDAMYWYRQDPGQGLRLIYYSQIVNDFQKGDIAEGYSVSREKKESFPLTVTSAQKNPTAFYLCASRRQSREGLTIFGQGTRLTVV.

The V gene is TRBV11-2, the J gene TRBJ2-7; D remains unclear. Germline CDR1 SGHAT, CDR2 FQNNGV. V dropped 5 bases and J dropped 3 bases, with 17 bases sitting between them. The CDR3 extends over 15 amino acids. Here the CDR3 DNA reads TGTGCCAGCAGCCCAAGGTGGGTCCTCGGCTACGAGCAGTACTTC. Translated: CASSPRWVLGYEQYF.

The gene calls are TRBV29-1 and TRBJ1-4; no reliable D call. V dropped 6 bases and J dropped 7 bases, with 18 bases sitting between them. The CDR3 is 14 residues long. Germline values: CDR1 SQVTM, CDR2 ANQGSEA. The CDR3 sequence is CSVSEHKGGEKLFF. Here the CDR3 DNA reads TGCAGCGTCTCCGAGCACAAGGGAGGTGAAAAACTGTTTTTT.

V and J are TRBV15 and TRBJ1-4; maybe TRBD1 (5 bases). The CDR3 is 16 residues long. The V gene's germline CDR1 is LNHNV and CDR2 YYDKDF (reference sequence). The germline V and J ends were trimmed by 2 bases and 5 bases, with 15 bases remaining between them. CDR3 nucleotides: TGTGCCACCAGCAGACCTACTGGGACCGGGAATGAAAAACTGTTTTTT. Residues: CATSRPTGTGNEKLFF. The variable domain in full, completed from reference TRBV15 and TRBJ1-4, reads DAMVIQNPRYQVTQFGKPVTLSCSQTLNHNVMYWYQQKSSQAPKLLFHYYDKDFNNEADTPDNFQSRRPNTSFCFLDIRSPGLGDTAMYLCATSRPTGTGNEKLFFGSGTQLSVL.

V is TRBV2 and J is TRBJ2-3; TRBD2 aligns across 8 bases. The CDR3 consists of 17 residues. V lost 4 bases and J lost 1; bases outside the gene matches: 10. Germline CDR1 SNHLY, CDR2 FYNNEI. The CDR3, as DNA: TGTGCCAGCAGTGTCGTCCTAGGCGGGGGGCGCACAGATACGCAGTATTTT. Amino acids: CASSVVLGGGRTDTQYF.

The rearrangement joins TRBV9 to TRBJ1-4; D gene unclear. Per the germline V gene, CDR1 is SGDLS and CDR2 is YYNGEE. The CDR3 consists of 12 residues. Trimming cost V 3 bases and J 5 bases, with 5 bases left between them. CDR3 DNA sequence: TGTGCCAGCAGCGGGTCCAATGAAAAACTGTTTTTT. As protein: CASSGSNEKLFF. Complete variable domain (other parts from reference TRBV9 and TRBJ1-4): DSGVTQTPKHLITATGQRVTLRCSPRSGDLSVYWYQQSLDQGLQFLIQYYNGEERAKGNILERFSAQQFPDLHSELNLSSLELGDSALYFCASSGSNEKLFFGSGTQLSVL.

The V gene is TRBV27, the J gene TRBJ2-4, with D uncertain. The CDR3 is 13 residues long. V lost 6 bases and J 0 bases, leaving 6 bases between the germline ends. Germline-derived CDR1 and CDR2 are MNHEY and SMNVEV (reference sequence). The CDR3, as DNA: TGTGCCAGCAGCGCCCTAGCCAAAAACATTCAGTACTTC. Residues: CASSALAKNIQYF.

This chain connects TRBV7-2 to TRBJ1-3; the D is unclear. Per germline, CDR1 SGHTA and CDR2 FQGNSA. The CDR3 has 14 residues. V lost 0 bases, J lost 2 bases, and 5 bases lay in between. The CDR3 sequence is CASSLAGTGNTIYF. As DNA, the CDR3 is TGTGCCAGCAGCTTAGCCGGAACTGGAAACACCATATATTTT. Drawing the rest from reference TRBV7-2 and TRBJ1-3, the complete variable domain is GAGVSQSPSNKVTEKGKDVELRCDPISGHTALYWYRQSLGQGLEFLIYFQGNSAPDKSGLPSDRFSAERTGGSVSTLTIQRTQQEDSAVYLCASSLAGTGNTIYFGEGSWLTVV.

V usage is TRBV11-2 and J usage is TRBJ2-7; D call uncertain. The CDR3 is 17 residues long. CDR1 and CDR2 from the germline V gene are SGHAT and FQNNGV. V lost 0 bases, J lost 3 bases, and 18 bases lay in between. DNA for the CDR3: TGTGCCAGCAGCTTAGATCCCCTCAGCAGGCCACGCTACGAGCAGTACTTC. Its translation is CASSLDPLSRPRYEQYF.

V usage is TRBV7-8 and J usage is TRBJ2-1; 8 bases agree with TRBD1. The germline V gene encodes CDR1 SGHVS and CDR2 FQNEAQ. This CDR3 is built from 20 residues. V lost 6 bases and J lost 0; bases outside the gene matches: 19. The CDR3 region is CASRLKIAGGSLSSYNEQFF. The CDR3 nucleotides are TGTGCCAGCAGACTAAAGATTGCAGGGGGCAGCCTCAGCTCCTACAATGAGCAGTTCTTC.

The chain combines TRBV27 with TRBJ2-3, with D uncertain. The CDR3 sequence is 13 residues long. Trimming took off 10 bases at V and 2 bases at J, with 13 bases between the two ends. The germline V gene has CDR1 MNHEY and CDR2 SMNVEV (reference sequence). CDR3 in DNA: TGTGCCACCACCTCCATGGTCACAGATACGCAGTATTTT. The encoded protein is CATTSMVTDTQYF.

This clone was recorded a few times. The J gene is TRBJ2-2, the V gene TRBV6-1; unclear D gene. Trimming left V 5 bases short and J 5 bases short, with 12 bases between. CDR3 length equals 14 residues. From germline, CDR1 is MNHNS and CDR2 SASEGT. CDR3 sequence: CASSPLGGTGELFF. CDR3 sequence (DNA): TGTGCCAGCAGTCCCTTAGGCGGTACCGGGGAGCTGTTTTTT.

The V gene is TRBV5-8, the J gene TRBJ2-1, with TRBD2 matching over 10 bases. The CDR3 spans 15 residues. In germline, CDR1 is SGHTS, CDR2 YDEGEE. V lost 3 bases and J lost 7; bases outside the gene matches: 7. CDR3 region: CASSSLAGAPNEQFF. CDR3 nucleotide sequence: TGTGCCAGCAGCTCGCTAGCGGGAGCCCCGAATGAGCAGTTCTTC. Full variable domain (missing parts from reference TRBV5-8 and TRBJ2-1): EAGVTQSPTHLIKTRGQQATLRCSPISGHTSVYWYQQALGLGLQFLLWYDEGEERNRGNFPPRFSGRQFPNYSSELNVNALELEDSALYLCASSSLAGAPNEQFFGPGTRLTVL.

The chain employs TRBV2 and TRBJ2-1; no definite D call. The germline gives CDR1 SNHLY, CDR2 FYNNEI. V lost 0 bases and J 0 bases, leaving 12 bases between the germline ends. This CDR3 spans 17 amino acids. The CDR3 DNA reads as TGTGCCAGCAGTGAAGCGATTTACCCGAGCTCCTACAATGAGCAGTTCTTC. Translation: CASSEAIYPSSYNEQFF.

The chain links TRBV5-1 to TRBJ2-1; 8 nucleotides line up with TRBD2. Germline loops: CDR1 SGHRS, CDR2 YFSETQ. The CDR3 is 19 residues long. With 0 bases clipped from V and 6 bases from J, the junction kept 17 bases outside the gene matches. CDR3: CASSLGSGSGIGVANEQFF. CDR3 coding DNA: TGCGCCAGCAGCTTGGGGTCGGGTAGCGGGATCGGTGTGGCCAATGAGCAGTTCTTC.

V usage is TRBV11-3 and J usage is TRBJ1-1; D not certain. This CDR3 has 13 residues. Germline values: CDR1 SGHNT, CDR2 YENEEA. V lost 0 bases and J lost 3, with 5 bases in between. CDR3: CASSLERDTEAFF. The DNA of the CDR3 is TGTGCCAGCAGCTTAGAAAGGGACACTGAAGCTTTCTTT.

The J gene is TRBJ1-5, the V gene TRBV12-5; D may be TRBD1 (6 bases). The CDR3 consists of 15 residues. In germline, CDR1 is LGHNT, CDR2 FRNRAP. Trimming took off 4 bases at V and 4 bases at J, with 14 bases between the two ends. CDR3 region: CASGSTTGRNQPQHF. The CDR3 DNA sequence: TGTGCTAGTGGTTCTACGACAGGTAGAAATCAGCCCCAGCATTTT.

The DNA of the CDR3 is TGCGCCAGCAGCCCTAGACAGGGAGGGGAGACCCAGTACTTC. This translates into CASSPRQGGETQYF. The chain joins TRBV4-1 to TRBJ2-5, with D perhaps being TRBD1 or TRBD2 (7 bases each). This CDR3 is built from 14 residues. The V end lost 4 bases, the J end lost 5 bases, and 14 bases lay between the germline ends. The germline gives CDR1 MGHRA, CDR2 YSYEKL.

This chain connects TRBV7-8 to TRBJ1-5; D is perhaps TRBD1 (6 bases). Trimming stripped 4 bases from V and 5 bases from J, with 15 bases between. Germline CDR1 is SGHVS and CDR2 is FQNEAQ. The CDR3 loop spans 15 amino acids. The CDR3, as DNA: TGTGCCAGCAGCTCCCGCAACAGGGTGGATCAGCCCCAGCATTTT. Translating gives CASSSRNRVDQPQHF.

V usage is TRBV12-5 and J usage is TRBJ1-2; possibly TRBD1 for D (5 bases). Germline V gene data show CDR1 as LGHNT and CDR2 as FRNRAP. The CDR3 has 20 residues. Trimming removed 0 bases at V and 3 bases at J, with 26 bases between. The CDR3 sequence is CASGLVLIPHFLGLDYGYTF. CDR3 in DNA: TGTGCTAGTGGTTTGGTACTTATTCCCCATTTTTTGGGGCTAGACTATGGCTACACCTTC.

This clone came up many times. The chain joins TRBV7-8 to TRBJ2-3; possibly TRBD1 for D (6 bases). The CDR3 extends over 15 amino acids. Trimming removed 3 bases from V and 0 bases from J, with 10 bases in between. The germline V gene has CDR1 SGHVS and CDR2 FQNEAQ. CDR3 region: CASSFHRASTDTQYF. CDR3 nucleotide sequence: TGTGCCAGCAGCTTTCACAGGGCGAGCACAGATACGCAGTATTTT.

The chain employs TRBV27 and TRBJ2-3, with D perhaps matching TRBD1 or TRBD2 (6 bases each). The germline V gene encodes CDR1 MNHEY and CDR2 SMNVEV (reference sequence). V was shortened by 5 bases and J by 0 bases, with 18 bases between the two germline ends. The CDR3 spans 17 residues. CDR3 in amino acids: CASSRGEVRSSTDTQYF. The CDR3 DNA follows: TGTGCCAGCAGTAGGGGGGAGGTCCGATCAAGCACAGATACGCAGTATTTT.

This chain links TRBV6-1 with TRBJ2-7; 8 bases are a match to TRBD1. The CDR3 is 15 residues long. The germline CDR1 and CDR2 sequences are MNHNS and SASEGT. Trimming at V came to 3 bases and at J to 0 bases, leaving 4 bases not matched to a gene. The CDR3 region is CASSDRDRSSYEQYF. In DNA, the CDR3 is TGTGCCAGCAGTGACCGGGACAGGAGCTCCTACGAGCAGTACTTC.